Included here is one T cell receptor beta chain sequence, with context. The antigen is undetermined. CDR1 and CDR2 (germline): SEHNR, FQNEAQ (reference sequence). The CDR3 consists of 12 residues. V lost 4 bases and J 9 bases, leaving 7 bases between the germline ends. This sample was included in a study of T cells after yellow fever vaccination. TCRdb itself ran the 5' RACE reads through MiXCR, one entry per CDR3 protein. The table includes more than 300,000 distinct CDR3 sequences, about 4.5% detected once. Whole-study results and caveats: Most clones from primary vaccination resurfaced after the booster (about 96% CD4, more than 75% CD8). In FACS-sorted repertoires, abundant clonotypes from the bulk population could appear as contaminants.

This chain uses TRBV7-9 with TRBJ1-6; D not resolved. This sample comprised PBMCs, obtained 15 days after the yellow fever booster vaccination. This clonotype was obtained from a man between 18 and 29 years old who received the YFV17D yellow fever vaccine. This CDR3 is CASSYEGSPLHF. CDR3 bases: TGTGCCAGCAGCTACGAGGGTTCACCCCTCCACTTT.